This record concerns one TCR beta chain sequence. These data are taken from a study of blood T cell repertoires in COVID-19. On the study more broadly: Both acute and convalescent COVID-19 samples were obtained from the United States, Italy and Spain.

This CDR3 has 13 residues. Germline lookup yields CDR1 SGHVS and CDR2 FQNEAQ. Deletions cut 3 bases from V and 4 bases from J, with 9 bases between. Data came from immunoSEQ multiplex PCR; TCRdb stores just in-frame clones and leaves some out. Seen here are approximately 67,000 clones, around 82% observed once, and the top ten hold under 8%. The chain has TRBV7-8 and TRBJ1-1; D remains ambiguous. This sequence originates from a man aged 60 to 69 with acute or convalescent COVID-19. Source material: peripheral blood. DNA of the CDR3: TGTGCCAGCAGCTTTAAACGCGGCACTGAAGCTTTCTTT. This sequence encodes CASSFKRGTEAFF.